Listed below are T cell receptor beta chains from one sample, sequenced in a study of persistence of HIV-infected CD4 T cells. Clones were sequenced by immunoSEQ multiplex PCR, and TCRdb holds only the in-frame ones, with some missing. This table has about 43,000 clones, more than 70% appearing once. No antigen has been identified for these receptors. The sequences come from CD4+ T cells sorted from PBMCs after roughly 18-hour stimulation, collected from a patient who received antiretroviral therapy. These receptors were obtained from an adult man with HIV who was CMV-seropositive. Each CDR3 is given with its conserved first and last residue. Fields, in order: D gene, clone size, J gene, V gene, CDR3 protein, CDR3 DNA. The D gene is left open where the match is weak. Some rows mark clone size as missing; the rest say once, few, many or name a class of expanded clone.

>.|.|TRBJ2-7|TRBV28
CASSSHYEQYF
TGTGCCAGCAGTTCTCACTACGAGCAGTACTTC
>.|.|TRBJ1-4|TRBV5-1
CASSLGRDEKLFF
TGCGCCAGCAGCTTGGGCAGGGATGAAAAACTGTTTTTT
>.|.|TRBJ2-4|TRBV6-2/TRBV6-3
CASSLGAKNIQYF
TGTGCCAGCAGCCTGGGGGCCAAAAACATTCAGTACTTC
>TRBD1|.|TRBJ2-3|TRBV6-6
CASSYGQGATDTQYF
TGTGCCAGCAGTTACGGGCAGGGGGCTACAGATACGCAGTATTTT
>.|.|TRBJ1-1|TRBV4-1
CASSPREFYPNTEAFF
TGCGCCAGCAGCCCCCGGGAGTTCTACCCAAACACTGAAGCTTTCTTT
>.|.|TRBJ1-4|TRBV15
CATSREIGTIEKLFF
TGTGCCACCAGCAGAGAGATTGGGACCATCGAAAAACTGTTTTTT
>.|.|TRBJ2-1|TRBV18
CASSPRQGLNEQFF
TGTGCCAGCTCACCGAGACAGGGACTAAATGAGCAGTTCTTC
>.|.|TRBJ1-2|TRBV3-1/TRBV3-2
CASSQRVPNGYTF
TGTGCCAGCAGCCAAAGGGTGCCTAATGGCTACACCTTC
>TRBD1|.|TRBJ1-4|TRBV28
CASSSTRGQGREKLFF
TGTGCCAGCAGTTCTACCCGCGGACAGGGGCGAGAAAAACTGTTTTTT
>TRBD2|.|TRBJ2-2|TRBV4-1
CASTQTSGGRGGELFF
TGCGCCAGCACCCAGACGAGCGGGGGGCGAGGCGGGGAGCTGTTTTTT
>.|.|TRBJ2-3|TRBV7-8
CASSPKAGAVTDTQYF
TGTGCCAGCAGCCCCAAAGCAGGGGCGGTCACAGATACGCAGTATTTT
>TRBD1|.|TRBJ2-7|TRBV27
CASSSRQGRTDEQYF
TGTGCCAGCAGTTCACGACAGGGAAGAACGGACGAGCAGTACTTC
>TRBD2|.|TRBJ2-2|TRBV2
CASSERWGGAIAGELFF
TGTGCCAGCAGTGAGCGGTGGGGAGGGGCAATCGCCGGGGAGCTGTTTTTT
>TRBD1|once|TRBJ1-2|TRBV6-5
CASSLNRGLNYGYTF
TGTGCCAGCAGTTTAAACAGGGGTCTAAACTATGGCTACACCTTC
>.|.|TRBJ2-7|TRBV6-5
CASRADEQYF
TGTGCCAGCAGGGCGGACGAGCAGTACTTC
>TRBD1|.|TRBJ1-5|TRBV19
CASSNQGGGNQPQHF
TGTGCCAGTAGTAACCAGGGGGGGGGCAATCAGCCCCAGCATTTT
>TRBD1|.|TRBJ1-1|TRBV7-2
CASSPRDSMNTEAFF
TGTGCCAGCAGCCCCCGGGACAGTATGAACACTGAAGCTTTCTTT
>.|few|TRBJ1-1|TRBV18
CATSRGVNTEAFF
TGTGCCACCTCCAGAGGGGTGAACACTGAAGCTTTCTTT
>TRBD1|once|TRBJ1-6|TRBV19
CASSIARTGGNSPLHF
TGTGCCAGTAGTATAGCGAGGACAGGGGGAAATTCACCCCTCCACTTT
>.|.|TRBJ1-2|TRBV18
CASSPPDTPRHHYGYTF
TGTGCCAGCTCACCACCGGACACTCCTAGGCACCACTATGGCTACACCTTC
>.|few|TRBJ1-3|TRBV4-1
CASSPRGVRSGNTIYF
TGCGCCAGCAGCCCCAGGGGAGTTCGCTCTGGAAACACCATATATTTT
>.|.|TRBJ1-2|TRBV6-5
CASSYEGMGDYGYTF
TGTGCCAGCAGCTACGAGGGGATGGGCGACTATGGCTACACCTTC
>.|.|TRBJ1-1|TRBV27
CASSLQQNTEAFF
TGTGCCAGCAGTTTGCAGCAGAACACTGAAGCTTTCTTT
>.|.|TRBJ2-6|TRBV7-9
CASSLIKTGANVLTF
TGTGCCAGCAGCTTAATCAAGACTGGGGCCAACGTCCTGACTTTC
>.|.|TRBJ2-7|TRBV5-1
CASSPGTAAEQYF
TGCGCCAGCAGCCCGGGGACGGCCGCCGAGCAGTACTTC
>.|.|TRBJ1-1|TRBV28
CASSIIDREAFF
TGTGCCAGCAGCATTATTGACAGGGAAGCTTTCTTT
>.|few|TRBJ2-1|TRBV5-1
CASSLAENSYNEQFF
TGCGCCAGCAGCTTAGCGGAAAACTCCTACAATGAGCAGTTCTTC
>TRBD1|.|TRBJ1-1|TRBV4-2
CASSLRTGDSTEAFF
TGTGCCAGCAGCCTACGGACAGGGGATAGCACTGAAGCTTTCTTT
>.|.|TRBJ1-1|TRBV5-8
CASSFYEGNRNTEAFF
TGTGCCAGCAGCTTCTATGAAGGGAACAGGAACACTGAAGCTTTCTTT
>TRBD1|.|TRBJ1-5|TRBV19
CASTPQGAGQPQHF
TGTGCCAGTACCCCTCAGGGGGCAGGACAGCCCCAGCATTTT
>.|few|TRBJ2-6|TRBV18
CASSPTTGTGGANVLTF
TGTGCCAGCTCACCGACAACAGGGACTGGAGGGGCCAACGTCCTGACTTTC
>.|.|TRBJ2-6|TRBV28
CASSSAKGRSGANVLTF
TGTGCCAGCAGTTCGGCAAAGGGGCGCTCTGGGGCCAACGTCCTGACTTTC
>TRBD1|.|TRBJ2-2|TRBV2
CASSGQGDYTGELFF
TGTGCCAGCAGTGGACAGGGAGATTACACCGGGGAGCTGTTTTTT
>TRBD2|.|TRBJ2-3|TRBV3-1/TRBV3-2
CASSPRLAGGQRADTQYF
TGTGCCAGCAGCCCACGACTAGCGGGGGGGCAGAGGGCAGATACGCAGTATTTT
>TRBD1|once|TRBJ1-6|TRBV18
CASSPTGRNSPLHF
TGTGCCAGCTCACCGACAGGGCGGAATTCACCCCTCCACTTT
>.|.|TRBJ2-3|TRBV3-1/TRBV3-2
CASSPTRGLTDTQYF
TGTGCCAGCAGCCCGACTAGGGGACTTACAGATACGCAGTATTTT
>.|.|TRBJ2-7|TRBV3-1/TRBV3-2
CASSPGTHYSYEQYF
TGTGCCAGCAGCCCCGGGACACACTATTCCTACGAGCAGTACTTC
>TRBD2|.|TRBJ2-3|TRBV9
CASSVGLAGNTDTQYF
TGTGCCAGCAGCGTAGGACTAGCGGGGAACACAGATACGCAGTATTTT
>TRBD1|.|TRBJ2-1|TRBV5-1
CASSFTRDRGTLSSYNEQFF
TGCGCCAGCAGCTTCACCCGGGACAGGGGCACCCTCAGCTCCTACAATGAGCAGTTCTTC
>TRBD1|.|TRBJ1-6|TRBV7-9
CASSRPGQGGSPLHF
TGTGCCAGCAGCCGGCCGGGACAGGGAGGGTCACCCCTCCACTTT
>TRBD1|.|TRBJ2-7|TRBV5-8
CASALDRDHEQYF
TGTGCCAGCGCCTTGGACAGGGATCACGAGCAGTACTTC
>.|.|TRBJ1-1|TRBV7-3
CASSSVGANTEAFF
TGTGCCAGCAGCTCCGTCGGTGCCAACACTGAAGCTTTCTTT
>TRBD1|.|TRBJ2-4|TRBV6-2/TRBV6-3
CASSSGTAYLAKNIQYF
TGTGCCAGCAGCTCCGGGACAGCCTATCTAGCCAAAAACATTCAGTACTTC
>TRBD2|few|TRBJ2-4|TRBV6-5
CASSSTGEGAKNIQYF
TGTGCCAGCAGTTCCACGGGGGAGGGGGCCAAAAACATTCAGTACTTC
>TRBD1|.|TRBJ1-1|TRBV3-1/TRBV3-2
CASSPPTGTNTEAFF
TGTGCCAGCAGCCCCCCGACAGGGACGAACACTGAAGCTTTCTTT
>TRBD1|.|TRBJ1-5|TRBV10-3
CATRQGGYDSQPQHF
TGTGCCACCCGACAGGGGGGCTACGATTCTCAGCCCCAGCATTTT
>TRBD1|.|TRBJ1-1|TRBV5-1
CASSLGTARTNTEAFF
TGCGCCAGCAGCCTAGGGACAGCCCGGACGAACACTGAAGCTTTCTTT
>.|.|TRBJ2-7|TRBV19
CASSPLMTASSYEQYF
TGTGCCAGTAGCCCCCTCATGACGGCAAGCTCCTACGAGCAGTACTTC
>TRBD1|.|TRBJ1-3|TRBV19
CASTRGPTGRGGNTIYF
TGTGCCAGTACCCGCGGGCCGACAGGGCGTGGGGGAAACACCATATATTTT
>TRBD2|.|TRBJ2-1|TRBV4-1
CASSPRGSGGLTYNEQFF
TGCGCCAGCAGCCCTCGCGGTAGCGGGGGGCTGACCTACAATGAGCAGTTCTTC
>.|.|TRBJ1-1|TRBV29-1
CSGATANTEAFF
TGCAGCGGAGCGACAGCAAACACTGAAGCTTTCTTT
>.|.|TRBJ2-7|TRBV5-1
CASSLDRDEQYF
TGCGCCAGCAGCTTGGACAGGGACGAGCAGTACTTC